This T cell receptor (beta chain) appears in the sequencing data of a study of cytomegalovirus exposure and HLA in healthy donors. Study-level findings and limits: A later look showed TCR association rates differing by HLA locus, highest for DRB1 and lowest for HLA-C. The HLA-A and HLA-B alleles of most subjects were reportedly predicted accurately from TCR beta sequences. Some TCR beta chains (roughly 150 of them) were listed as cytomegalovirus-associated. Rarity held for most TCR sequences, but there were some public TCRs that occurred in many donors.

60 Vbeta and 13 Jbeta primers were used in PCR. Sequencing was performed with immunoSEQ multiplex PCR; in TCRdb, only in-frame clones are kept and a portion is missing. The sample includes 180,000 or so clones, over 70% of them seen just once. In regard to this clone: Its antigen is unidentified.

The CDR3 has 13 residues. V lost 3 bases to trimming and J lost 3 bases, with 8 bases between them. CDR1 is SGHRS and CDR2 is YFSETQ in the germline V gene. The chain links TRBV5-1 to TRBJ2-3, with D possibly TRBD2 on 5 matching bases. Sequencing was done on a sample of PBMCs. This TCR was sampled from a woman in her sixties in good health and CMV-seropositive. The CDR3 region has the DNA TGCGCCAGCAGCTCGCCGGGGACAGATACGCAGTATTTT. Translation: CASSSPGTDTQYF.